These 7 T cell receptor beta chains share one sample of origin, sequenced in a study of blood T cell repertoires in COVID-19 (TCRdb year 2020). Libraries were built with the immunoSEQ multiplex PCR assay. The table was pulled from immuneACCESS by TCRdb, which kept in-frame rearrangements only. Such tables lose some clones; where checked, under half of the loss comes from unresolved V genes, and the rest has no known cause. The sample table records more than 65,000 clones; about nine tenths of these occur just once. The ten largest clones take up roughly 7% of the sample. Sequencing was performed on peripheral blood. These receptors were taken from a man in his forties or fifties with active COVID-19.

The chain joins TRBV5-6 to TRBJ2-3; TRBD2 might be the D (7 bases). V was shortened by 0 bases and J by 2 bases, with 16 bases between the two germline ends. Per the germline V gene, CDR1 is SGHDT and CDR2 is YYEEEE. The CDR3 consists of 17 residues. The CDR3 sequence is CASSLAGGGASTDTQYF. CDR3 nucleotides: TGTGCCAGCAGCTTGGCCGGAGGGGGGGCTTCCACAGATACGCAGTATTTT.

The V and J genes are TRBV6-4 and TRBJ1-1; D might be TRBD1 (5 bases). The CDR3 runs 13 residues. Between the trimmed V and J ends, which lost 4 bases and 2 bases, there was a span of 8 bases. Germline CDR1 MRHNA, CDR2 SNTAGT. The CDR3 DNA is TGTGCCAGCAGTGCGACAGCTAACACTGAAGCTTTCTTT. As protein: CASSATANTEAFF.

V usage is TRBV4-1 and J usage is TRBJ2-3; 11 bases line up with TRBD2. V lost 4 bases and J lost 2; bases outside the gene matches: 5. The CDR3 spans 16 residues. CDR1 is MGHRA, CDR2 YSYEKL, per germline. CDR3 in amino acids: CASSLGTSGYTDTQYF. The CDR3 DNA reads TGCGCCAGCAGCCTGGGGACTAGCGGATACACAGATACGCAGTATTTT.

For the CDR3, the DNA is TGTGCTGCCGGAGGACATTCACCCCTCCACTTT. Translating gives CAAGGHSPLHF. This chain links TRBV21-1 with TRBJ1-6. TRBV21-1 is recorded as a pseudogene. The CDR3 extends over 11 amino acids.

The chain employs TRBV28 and TRBJ1-4; the D is unclear. CDR3 size: 13 residues. V was pared by 8 bases and J by 4 bases, with 11 bases between. The germline CDR1 and CDR2 sequences are MDHEN and SYDVKM. The CDR3 sequence: CASCPENNEKLFF. In DNA form, the CDR3 reads TGTGCCAGCTGTCCGGAGAATAATGAAAAACTGTTTTTT.

V usage is TRBV19 and J usage is TRBJ2-2; D is perhaps TRBD2 (6 bases). V lost 2 bases to trimming and J lost 0 bases, with 13 bases between them. There are 17 residues in the CDR3. CDR1 and CDR2 (germline): LNHDA, SQIVND (reference sequence). The CDR3 sequence is CASSITASGANTGELFF. As DNA, the CDR3 is TGTGCCAGTAGTATAACGGCGTCGGGGGCGAACACCGGGGAGCTGTTTTTT. Full variable domain (remainder filled in from reference TRBV19 and TRBJ2-2): DGGITQSPKYLFRKEGQNVTLSCEQNLNHDAMYWYRQDPGQGLRLIYYSQIVNDFQKGDIAEGYSVSREKKESFPLTVTSAQKNPTAFYLCASSITASGANTGELFFGEGSRLTVL.

The rearrangement joins TRBV18 to TRBJ2-7, with 7 bases fitting TRBD2. V was clipped by 3 bases and J by 5 bases; unmatched bases: 10. CDR1 and CDR2 (germline): KGHSH, LQKENI. The CDR3 sequence is 15 residues long. The CDR3 is CASSPSAGLSNEQYF. The CDR3 DNA is TGTGCCAGCTCACCTTCAGCGGGACTTTCTAACGAGCAGTACTTC.